This T cell receptor (beta chain) was sequenced during a study of blood T cell repertoires in COVID-19. Turning to the study itself: Some COVID-19 samples were acute and others convalescent; all came from the United States, Italy and Spain.

Sequencing used immunoSEQ multiplex PCR; TCRdb keeps in-frame clones, though not all of them. The profile shows fewer than 85,000 clones, around 80% of them singletons. Germline CDR1 is MNHEY and CDR2 is SMNVEV (reference sequence). This CDR3 spans 14 amino acids. V lost 7 bases, J lost 2 bases, and 13 bases lay in between. The receptor comes from a human donor in a cohort sampled during active COVID-19. The chain carries TRBV27 and TRBJ2-3; D is undetermined. Sequenced material: peripheral blood. The CDR3 DNA sequence: TGTGCCAGCACCAGACAAGGATTCACAGATACGCAGTATTTT. Translated, it gives CASTRQGFTDTQYF.